This T cell receptor (beta chain) was profiled in a study of blood T cell repertoires in COVID-19. Study context: The United States, Italy and Spain supplied acute and convalescent COVID-19 samples.

Authors' methods: Reference gene primer amplification yielded estimated nucleated cell counts. Profiled with immunoSEQ multiplex PCR; TCRdb holds only in-frame clones, not every one. V and J calls and clone size are given by that table; D and trimming were obtained from the DNA. The profile shows a few hundred thousand clones, around 90% of them singletons. CDR1 and CDR2 from the germline V gene are LNHDA and SQIVND (reference sequence). This CDR3 contains 15 residues. Trimming removed 3 bases from V and 8 bases from J; junction bases left unmatched: 12. The chain has TRBV19 and TRBJ1-2; TRBD1 matches 7 bases. The sequence derives from a human donor in a cohort sampled during active COVID-19. Sequencing was done on a sample of peripheral blood. DNA for the CDR3: TGTGCCAGTAGTATCCCAGACAAGGGGGCGAAGGGCTACACCTTC. This codes for CASSIPDKGAKGYTF.